The rows below give T cell receptor beta chains drawn from one sample of a study of blood T cell repertoires in COVID-19. Sequencing used immunoSEQ multiplex PCR; TCRdb keeps in-frame clones, though not all of them. Of over 200,000 clones in the sample, about nine tenths are singletons; the top ten hold roughly 2.5%. Sequenced: peripheral blood. These receptors originate from a woman in her sixties or seventies with acute or convalescent COVID-19. Both conserved end residues are part of each CDR3. Each record gives: V gene, clone size, J gene, D gene, CDR3 protein, CDR3 DNA. D genes are given only for firm matches. For some rows the clone size is stated as once, few or many, or as a class when expanded; others skip it.

>TRBV9|NA|TRBJ2-1|NA
CASSVAYVAGEQFF
TGTGCCAGCAGCGTAGCCTATGTGGCGGGGGAGCAGTTCTTC
>TRBV29-1|NA|TRBJ2-1|TRBD2
CSVERLAAYNEQFF
TGCAGCGTTGAGAGGCTAGCGGCCTACAATGAGCAGTTCTTC
>TRBV4-1|NA|TRBJ2-7|TRBD1
CASSQVDRGAYEQYF
TGCGCCAGCAGCCAGGTCGACAGGGGCGCCTACGAGCAGTACTTC
>TRBV28|NA|TRBJ1-2|NA
CASSFPPGQGNGYTF
TGTGCCAGCAGTTTCCCCCCTGGGCAGGGTAACGGCTACACCTTC
>TRBV11-3|once|TRBJ2-1|TRBD2
CASSTRTSGGAFNEQFF
TGTGCCAGCAGCACGAGGACTAGCGGGGGGGCTTTTAATGAGCAGTTCTTC
>TRBV30|few|TRBJ2-7|TRBD1
CAWSYKGQITYEQYF
TGTGCCTGGAGCTATAAGGGACAGATAACCTACGAGCAGTACTTC
>TRBV3-1/TRBV3-2|NA|TRBJ1-1|TRBD1
CASSLGTGGVNTEAFF
TGTGCCAGCAGCCTAGGGACAGGGGGCGTAAACACTGAAGCTTTCTTT
>TRBV9|NA|TRBJ2-1|NA
CASSRGNEQFF
TGTGCCAGCAGCCGAGGGAATGAGCAGTTCTTC
>TRBV30|NA|TRBJ2-7|NA
CAWSVTGYEQYF
TGTGCCTGGAGTGTGACAGGCTACGAGCAGTACTTC
>TRBV10-1|NA|TRBJ2-3|NA
CASSESIRDTQYF
TGCGCCAGCAGTGAGTCGATCCGGGATACGCAGTATTTT
>TRBV9|NA|TRBJ2-5|NA
CASSVSREETQYF
TGTGCCAGCAGCGTTAGCAGAGAAGAGACCCAGTACTTC